This note documents a single T cell receptor (beta chain) sequence. This clone has just one count. No antigen is known for it. There are no base qualities to consult, and no much larger clone falls within one base. This specimen's time point label, per the study, means: about 28 days (+/-7) after the second vaccine dose. AZD1222 recipients whose second dose came at about 4 weeks and those whose second dose came at about 12 weeks were combined into one group, since spike-specific TCR depth and breadth did not differ between the two schedules. Vaccinee samples came from UK trials COV001 and COV002, including a single-blind randomized controlled phase 2/3 trial of AZD1222 (ChAdOx1 nCoV-19) in healthy adults. For TCRbeta chain sequencing, PBMC samples were collected from trial participants at day 0 and at day 28 after the second dose. These data come from a study of T cell responses to AZD1222 COVID-19 vaccine (dated by TCRdb to the early 2020s). Broadly, across the study: TCR sequencing covered some 240 trial participants: 207 given two doses of AZD1222 and approximately 26 given two doses of MenACWY control vaccine. Trial participants were enrolled by age into 18-55, 56-69 and 70-plus year subgroups, with approximately 160, 26 and 62 TCR-sequenced participants respectively.

CDR1 and CDR2 were assigned from the germline V gene as MRHNA and SNTAGT. A distance of 12 bases separates the germline ends of V and J, which lose 3 bases and 9 bases respectively. The CDR3 spans 14 residues, from the cysteine through the phenylalanine. The read is trimmed to its CDR3 DNA, 42 bases read in frame from base 1. The CDR3 regions of human TCRbeta chains were analyzed by immunosequencing. As for how the authors treated the data: TCRs in the repertoires were matched against a reference library of SARS-CoV-2-specific TCRs that had been generated with the MIRA antigen-specificity platform. Breadth was defined as the fraction of unique TCRs that were SARS-CoV-2-associated, and depth was defined as the fraction of total T cells that were SARS-CoV-2-associated. Using the MIRA data, each spike-specific TCR was assigned both to the spike region to which the TCR was reactive and to a CD4 or CD8 class. Log10-transformed breadth and depth values were compared by one-way ANOVA with Sidak's multiple comparisons tests. TCRdb took over this immuneACCESS table, retaining in-frame rearrangements with V and J assigned. Such tables are incomplete; in checked studies, under half of the missing clones stem from an unresolved V gene, and the remainder is unexplained. The V and J calls and clone size are taken from that table; D and trimming were inferred from the DNA. The sample table records roughly 170,000 clones; approximately 94% of these occur just once. The ten largest clones capture 1.5% to 2% of the sample.

The paper's findings and limits, for the study overall: In the small 56-69-year group, the increase in depth fell short of significance, most likely because of low power. Most participants were white British and females outnumbered males, and the authors suggested that clonal diversity may have been underestimated. Conclusions about previously exposed vaccinees are limited because only six or seven AZD1222 recipients were SARS-CoV-2 seropositive at baseline. The vaccine-associated CD4 TCRs covered the entire spike protein, and the dominant responses fell in regions 160-218 and 743-854. Reportedly, close to half of the unique spike-specific TCRs recognized epitopes lying outside the regions that are mutated in the B.1.351 and B.1.1.7 variants. A significant rise in spike-specific TCR breadth and depth was observed after two AZD1222 doses relative to day 0 and relative to MenACWY recipients. Because no samples from the day 14 peak response were available, repertoires could be characterized only after the peak T cell response.

Sequenced here: peripheral blood, sampled 28 days after the second AZD1222 dose. This TCR was recovered from an adult who received the AZD1222 COVID-19 vaccine. The sequence links TRBV6-4 to TRBJ1-6; TRBD1 is a possible D gene, resting on 5 matching bases. The DNA is as follows: TGTGCCAGCAGTGATATGCAGGGAACTTCACCCCTCCACTTT. Its translation is CASSDMQGTSPLHF.